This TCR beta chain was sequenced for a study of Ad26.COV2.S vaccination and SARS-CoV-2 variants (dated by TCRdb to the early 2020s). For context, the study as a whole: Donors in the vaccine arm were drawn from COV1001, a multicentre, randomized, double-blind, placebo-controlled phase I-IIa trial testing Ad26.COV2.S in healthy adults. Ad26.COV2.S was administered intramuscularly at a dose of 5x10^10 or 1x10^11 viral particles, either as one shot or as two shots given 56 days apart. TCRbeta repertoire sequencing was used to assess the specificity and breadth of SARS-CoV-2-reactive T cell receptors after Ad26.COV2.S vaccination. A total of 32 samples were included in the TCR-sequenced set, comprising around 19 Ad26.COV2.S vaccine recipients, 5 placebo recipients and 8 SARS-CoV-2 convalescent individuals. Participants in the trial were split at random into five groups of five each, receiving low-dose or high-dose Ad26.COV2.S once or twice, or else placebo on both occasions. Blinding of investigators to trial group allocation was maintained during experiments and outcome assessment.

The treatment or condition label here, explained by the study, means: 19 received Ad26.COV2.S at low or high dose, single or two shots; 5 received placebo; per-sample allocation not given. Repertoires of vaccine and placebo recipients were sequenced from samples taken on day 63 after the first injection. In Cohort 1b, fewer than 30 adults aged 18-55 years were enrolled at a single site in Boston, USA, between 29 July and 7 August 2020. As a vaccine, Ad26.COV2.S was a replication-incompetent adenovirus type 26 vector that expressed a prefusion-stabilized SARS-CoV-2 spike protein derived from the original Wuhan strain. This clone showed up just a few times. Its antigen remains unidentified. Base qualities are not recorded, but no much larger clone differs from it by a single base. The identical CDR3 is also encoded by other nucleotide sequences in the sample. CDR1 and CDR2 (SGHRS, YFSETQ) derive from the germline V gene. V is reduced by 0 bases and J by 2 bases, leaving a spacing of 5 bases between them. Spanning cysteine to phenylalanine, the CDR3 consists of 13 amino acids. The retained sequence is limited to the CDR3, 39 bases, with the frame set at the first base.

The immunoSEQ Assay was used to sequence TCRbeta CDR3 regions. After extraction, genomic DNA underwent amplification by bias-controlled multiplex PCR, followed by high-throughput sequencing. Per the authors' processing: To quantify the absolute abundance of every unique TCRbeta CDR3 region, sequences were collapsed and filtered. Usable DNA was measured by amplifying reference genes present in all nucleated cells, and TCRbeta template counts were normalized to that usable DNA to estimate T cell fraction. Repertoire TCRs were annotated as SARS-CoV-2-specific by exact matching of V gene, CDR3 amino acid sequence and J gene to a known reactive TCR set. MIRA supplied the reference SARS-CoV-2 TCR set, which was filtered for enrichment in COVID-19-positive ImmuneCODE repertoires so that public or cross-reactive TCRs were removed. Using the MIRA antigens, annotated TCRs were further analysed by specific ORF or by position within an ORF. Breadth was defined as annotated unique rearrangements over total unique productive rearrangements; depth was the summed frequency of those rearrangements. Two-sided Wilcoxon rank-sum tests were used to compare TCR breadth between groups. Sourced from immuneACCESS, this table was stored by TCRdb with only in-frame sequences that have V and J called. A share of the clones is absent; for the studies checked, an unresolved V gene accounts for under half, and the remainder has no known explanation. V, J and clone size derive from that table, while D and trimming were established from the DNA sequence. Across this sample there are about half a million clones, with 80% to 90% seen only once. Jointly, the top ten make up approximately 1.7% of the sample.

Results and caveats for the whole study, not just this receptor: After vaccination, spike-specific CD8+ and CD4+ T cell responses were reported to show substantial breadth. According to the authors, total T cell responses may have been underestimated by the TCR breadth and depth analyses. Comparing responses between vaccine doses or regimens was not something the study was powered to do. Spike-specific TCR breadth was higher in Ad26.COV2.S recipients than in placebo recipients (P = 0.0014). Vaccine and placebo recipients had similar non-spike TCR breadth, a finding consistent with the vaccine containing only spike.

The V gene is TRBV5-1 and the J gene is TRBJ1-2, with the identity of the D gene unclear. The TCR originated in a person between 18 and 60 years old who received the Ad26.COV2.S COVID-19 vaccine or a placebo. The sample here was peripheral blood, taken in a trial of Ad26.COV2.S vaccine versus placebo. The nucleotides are TGCGCCAGCAGCTTGGACAGCAACTATGGCTACACCTTC. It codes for CASSLDSNYGYTF.